The clone carrying this T cell receptor beta chain showed up many times. TCRdb re-derived calls from the 5' RACE reads in MiXCR, one entry per CDR3 protein. Among almost 85,000 distinct CDR3 sequences listed, just over 2.5% were seen once. This sample was taken from a study of neurological immune-mediated disorders. V was trimmed by 6 bases and J by 6 bases, leaving 17 bases between them. This CDR3 contains 14 residues. The clonotype originates from a woman aged 30 to 39 with multiple sclerosis. This rearrangement joins TRBV12-3 or TRBV12-4 to TRBJ1-1; a weak D match, TRBD1 (6 bases). The sequencing sample was made of PBMCs. CDR3 in amino acids: CASRPAGEVSEAFF. Written as DNA, the CDR3 is TGTGCCAGCAGACCTGCAGGGGAAGTATCTGAAGCTTTCTTT.